Presented here are 10 T cell receptor beta chains from one specimen sequenced in a study of human T cells and chemical hapten exposure. Time point reported: patch test 1, 2 weeks after DPC sensitization. Described treatment: therapeutic diphenylcyclopropenone sensitization with weekly scalp DPC. Each CDR3 protein gets one entry after TCRdb re-called the RACE reads with MiXCR. The table includes 150,000 to 200,000 distinct CDR3 sequences, about 14% detected once. The sample here was whole blood, taken in connection with sensitization to the hapten diphenylcyclopropenone (DPC). The receptors shown here come from a woman aged 25 to 39 with alopecia areata. Some clones in this sample may be carry-over from other donors' samples.

The sample holds a few counts of this clonotype. The chain's CDR3 is CASSQDISPLGSGSRYEQYF. CDR3 coding DNA: TGCGCCAGCAGCCAAGATATCTCCCCCCTGGGGAGCGGGAGTAGGTACGAGCAGTACTTC. This rearrangement joins TRBV4-1 to TRBJ2-7; 8 bases agree with TRBD2. Germline CDR1 MGHRA, CDR2 YSYEKL. V lost 0 bases, J lost 4 bases, and 20 bases stayed unmatched. The CDR3 runs 20 residues.

The chain uses TRBV7-9 and TRBJ2-1; D ambiguous. Trimming took 4 bases from V and 8 from J, leaving 9 bases between them. The CDR3 is 12 residues long. Per germline, CDR1 SEHNR and CDR2 FQNEAQ (reference sequence). CDR3 sequence: CASSSGRDEQFF. The CDR3 region has the DNA TGTGCCAGCAGCTCCGGACGTGATGAGCAGTTCTTC.

Ten or more counts support this clonotype. CDR3 amino acids: CASSQTVGGNEQYF. In DNA form, the CDR3 reads TGTGCCAGCAGCCAAACGGTCGGGGGGAACGAGCAGTACTTC. This rearrangement joins TRBV3-1 to TRBJ2-7, with 7 nucleotides matching TRBD2. The CDR3 length is 14 residues. The V gene's germline CDR1 is LGHDT and CDR2 YNNKEL (reference sequence). With 2 bases clipped from V and 5 bases from J, the junction kept 6 bases outside the gene matches.

This sequence joins TRBV28 and TRBJ2-4; 8 nucleotides align to TRBD2. This CDR3 is built from 15 residues. In germline, CDR1 is MDHEN, CDR2 SYDVKM. V trimming: 7 bases; J trimming: 0 bases; junction bases outside the gene matches: 5. CDR3 sequence: CASKPGGGAKNIQYF. CDR3 bases: TGTGCCAGCAAGCCCGGGGGGGGAGCCAAAAACATTCAGTACTTC. Variable domain in full (rest from reference TRBV28 and TRBJ2-4): DVKVTQSSRYLVKRTGEKVFLECVQDMDHENMFWYRQDPGLGLRLIYFSYDVKMKEKGDIPEGYSVSREKKERFSLILESASTNQTSMYLCASKPGGGAKNIQYFGAGTRLSVL.

V and J are TRBV24-1 and TRBJ2-7; D remains ambiguous. Per germline, CDR1 KGHDR and CDR2 SFDVKD. Trimming shortened V by 4 bases and J by 7 bases, and 13 bases separated the two germline ends. The CDR3 runs 13 residues. The CDR3 DNA is TGTGCCACCAGTGACCCGGGCCTCGGAGAGCAGTACTTC. This codes for CATSDPGLGEQYF.

Only a few counts were recorded for this clonotype. This rearrangement joins TRBV28 to TRBJ2-1; unclear D gene. Germline assignment: CDR1 MDHEN and CDR2 SYDVKM. Deletions cut 3 bases from V and 9 bases from J, with 9 bases between. The CDR3 is 12 residues long. The CDR3 DNA sequence: TGTGCCAGCAGTTTCTCAAGGCGTGAGCAGTTCTTC. Translation: CASSFSRREQFF.

This sequence joins TRBV20-1 and TRBJ1-6; possibly TRBD1 for D (6 bases). The CDR3 is made up of 12 amino acids. Germline CDR1 reads DFQATT; CDR2 reads SNEGSKA (reference sequence). V was cut by 7 bases and J by 10 bases, with 14 bases left in between. The CDR3 DNA reads TGCAGTGTCAACGAGGGGGTATCACCCCTCCACTTT. Encoded protein: CSVNEGVSPLHF.

In this sample, this clonotype turned up a few times. The rearrangement uses TRBV5-1 and TRBJ2-3; tentative D call: TRBD2 (5 bases). The CDR3 totals 15 residues. Germline V gives CDR1 SGHRS, CDR2 YFSETQ. With 3 bases removed from V and 1 base from J, the gap between germline ends came to 12 bases. This CDR3 is CASSSNDGGTDTQYF. CDR3 sequence (DNA): TGCGCCAGCAGCTCTAACGACGGGGGCACAGATACGCAGTATTTT.

There are a few counts of this clonotype. The rearrangement joins TRBV18 to TRBJ2-3, with D unclear. Germline CDR1 is KGHSH and CDR2 is LQKENI. The ends were cut back, 2 bases at V and 0 bases at J, with 6 bases in the middle. The CDR3 length is 14 residues. DNA of the CDR3: TGTGCCAGCTCACCAAGGCAGAGCACAGATACGCAGTATTTT. Amino acid sequence: CASSPRQSTDTQYF.

The chain recombines TRBV28 with TRBJ2-7, with TRBD2 matching over 10 bases. Trimming took 6 bases from V and 3 from J; bases not matched to a gene: 5. The CDR3 covers 14 residues. The germline CDR1 and CDR2 sequences are MDHEN and SYDVKM. In nucleotides, the CDR3 is TGTGCCAGCAGCCGGACTAGCGGTATCTACGAGCAGTACTTC. Its protein is CASSRTSGIYEQYF.